The rows below give T cell receptor beta chains drawn from one sample of a study of cytomegalovirus exposure and HLA in healthy donors. Here immunoSEQ multiplex PCR was the method, and the copy in TCRdb shows in-frame clones only, minus some. The top ten clones hold under 4.5% of a sample with roughly 97,000 clones, roughly 73% of them seen once. The sequencing input was PBMCs. These receptors all come from a man between 40 and 49 years old in good health and CMV-seronegative. CDR3s include the opening cysteine and the closing phenylalanine or tryptophan. A D gene is named only where the DNA matches it firmly. Rows may omit the clone size; those that give it use once, few, many or a size class.

TRBJ1-2	TRBV5-6	-	few	CAISLWADGTGNADGYTF	TGTGCCATCAGCTTGTGGGCAGATGGAACGGGGAACGCGGATGGCTACACCTTC
TRBJ1-4	TRBV11-2	-	-	CASSLRQEYEKLFF	TGTGCCAGCAGCTTACGACAGGAATATGAAAAACTGTTTTTT
TRBJ2-1	TRBV6-5	-	-	CASSYSSGSVYNEQFF	TGTGCCAGCAGTTACTCGTCGGGGAGCGTTTACAATGAGCAGTTCTTC
TRBJ2-3	TRBV10-3	-	few	CAIASGEYTQYF	TGTGCCATCGCGTCAGGGGAGTATACGCAGTATTTT
TRBJ1-2	TRBV2	-	-	CASTVRGANYGYTF	TGTGCCAGCACTGTCCGGGGAGCTAACTATGGCTACACCTTC
TRBJ1-2	TRBV5-5	-	few	CASSLPAGFNYGYTF	TGTGCCAGCAGCCTCCCAGCAGGATTTAACTATGGCTACACCTTC
TRBJ2-7	TRBV5-5	-	-	CASSDRDIFYEQYF	TGTGCCAGCAGCGACCGGGACATTTTCTACGAGCAGTACTTC
TRBJ2-3	TRBV5-6	-	once	CASSLWSADTQYF	TGTGCCAGCAGCTTGTGGAGTGCAGATACGCAGTATTTT
TRBJ1-1	TRBV27	TRBD1	-	CASSTGTGVEAFF	TGTGCCAGCAGTACCGGGACAGGGGTCGAAGCTTTCTTT
TRBJ1-1	TRBV15	-	-	CATSGRGRNTEAFF	TGTGCCACCAGCGGAAGAGGGAGGAACACTGAAGCTTTCTTT
TRBJ2-2	TRBV6-5	TRBD1	-	CASSYSGTGVGGELFF	TGTGCCAGCAGTTACTCAGGGACAGGGGTGGGTGGGGAGCTGTTTTTT
TRBJ1-2	TRBV7-9	-	-	CASSLATGVYGYTF	TGTGCCAGCAGCTTAGCAACAGGAGTGTATGGCTACACCTTC
TRBJ2-7	TRBV10-3	TRBD1	-	CAISESSGTGYHEQYF	TGTGCCATCAGTGAGTCGAGTGGGACAGGGTATCACGAGCAGTACTTC
TRBJ1-2	TRBV7-9	-	-	CASSWTAANYGYTF	TGTGCCAGCAGCTGGACAGCCGCTAACTATGGCTACACCTTC
TRBJ2-1	TRBV4-1	TRBD1	-	CASSQENRGVYNEQFF	TGCGCCAGCAGCCAAGAGAACAGGGGGGTCTACAATGAGCAGTTCTTC
TRBJ1-2	TRBV7-9	-	-	CASSTVGYTF	TGTGCCAGCAGTACAGTCGGCTACACCTTC
TRBJ2-2	TRBV4-1	-	-	CASSQARGRGTGELFF	TGCGCCAGCAGCCAAGCCAGGGGCCGCGGGACCGGGGAGCTGTTTTTT
TRBJ2-2	TRBV30	TRBD1	-	CAWGQGATELFF	TGTGCCTGGGGACAGGGGGCCACGGAGCTGTTTTTT
TRBJ1-6	TRBV11-3	TRBD1	-	CASSLADRGNSPLHF	TGTGCCAGCAGCTTAGCTGACAGGGGGAATTCACCCCTCCACTTT
TRBJ2-2	TRBV9	-	-	CASSVVQGIAGELFF	TGTGCCAGCAGCGTAGTTCAGGGGATCGCCGGGGAGCTGTTTTTT
TRBJ2-5	TRBV13	TRBD1	once	CASSLGQGLETQYF	TGTGCCAGCAGCTTGGGACAGGGTTTGGAGACCCAGTACTTC
TRBJ2-1	TRBV5-6	TRBD2	few	CASSLVASGGDEQFF	TGTGCCAGCAGCTTGGTTGCTAGCGGGGGGGATGAGCAGTTCTTC
TRBJ2-6	TRBV6-5	TRBD1	-	CASSSRQGFGANVLTF	TGTGCCAGCAGTTCCAGACAGGGTTTTGGGGCCAACGTCCTGACTTTC
TRBJ1-1	TRBV20-1	-	-	CSAISFSEAFF	TGCAGTGCGATAAGCTTCTCTGAAGCTTTCTTT
TRBJ2-7	TRBV6-5	-	-	CASSYQLGGATYEQYF	TGTGCCAGCAGTTACCAACTAGGGGGGGCTACATACGAGCAGTACTTC
TRBJ1-4	TRBV5-8	TRBD1	-	CASRLYGTDNEKLFF	TGTGCCAGCAGACTGTACGGGACAGATAATGAAAAACTGTTTTTT
TRBJ1-4	TRBV7-2	TRBD1	-	CASSLVPTGDYNEKLFF	TGTGCCAGCAGCTTAGTCCCGACAGGGGACTATAATGAAAAACTGTTTTTT
TRBJ1-1	TRBV7-9	-	-	CASSLVPVGRAEAFF	TGTGCCAGCAGCTTAGTGCCGGTGGGGCGCGCTGAAGCTTTCTTT
TRBJ2-4	TRBV5-1	-	-	CASSLGRWGIQYF	TGCGCCAGCAGCTTGGGGAGGTGGGGCATTCAGTACTTC
TRBJ1-4	TRBV15	TRBD1	-	CATSRQGAEKLFF	TGTGCCACCAGCAGACAGGGGGCTGAAAAACTGTTTTTT
TRBJ2-5	TRBV5-6	TRBD2	few	CASSRGGTVLGETQYF	TGTGCCAGCAGCCGGGGAGGGACTGTGCTCGGGGAGACCCAGTACTTC
TRBJ2-5	TRBV5-1	TRBD2	-	CASSFLAGRQETQYF	TGCGCCAGCAGCTTCCTAGCGGGGCGGCAAGAGACCCAGTACTTC
TRBJ2-5	TRBV5-1	-	once	CASSLASWGVQETQYF	TGCGCCAGCAGCTTGGCTTCTTGGGGGGTGCAAGAGACCCAGTACTTC
TRBJ1-5	TRBV6-5	-	-	CASMADGDQPQHF	TGTGCCAGCATGGCGGATGGAGATCAGCCCCAGCATTTT
TRBJ2-7	TRBV7-9	-	few	CASSDGVREQYF	TGTGCCAGCAGCGACGGGGTGAGGGAGCAGTACTTC
TRBJ2-5	TRBV28	-	many	CASSLPRETQYF	TGTGCCAGCAGTTTACCCCGGGAGACCCAGTACTTC
TRBJ1-2	TRBV16	-	-	CASSQALFLGYTF	TGTGCCAGCAGCCAAGCTCTTTTCCTAGGCTACACCTTC
TRBJ2-7	TRBV27	TRBD1	-	CASSPRQGEQYF	TGTGCCAGCAGTCCCAGACAGGGAGAGCAGTACTTC
TRBJ2-5	TRBV6-6	TRBD1	-	CASSYGQGDGETQYF	TGTGCCAGCAGTTACGGACAGGGGGACGGGGAGACCCAGTACTTC
TRBJ2-7	TRBV7-9	TRBD2	-	CASGGRGDYEQYF	TGTGCCAGCGGCGGGCGGGGGGACTACGAGCAGTACTTC
TRBJ1-2	TRBV9	-	-	CASSIGTGNYGYTF	TGTGCCAGCAGCATAGGCACAGGGAACTATGGCTACACCTTC
TRBJ1-1	TRBV18	-	-	CASSRQGLNTEAFF	TGTGCCAGCTCTCGTCAGGGGTTGAACACTGAAGCTTTCTTT
TRBJ1-6	TRBV29-1	-	once	CSVGEGGSPLHF	TGCAGCGTTGGGGAGGGAGGGTCACCCCTCCACTTT
TRBJ1-3	TRBV2	-	-	CASRESGSTGPFLGSGNTIYF	TGTGCCAGCAGGGAATCGGGGTCAACAGGGCCCTTCTTGGGCTCTGGAAACACCATATATTTT
TRBJ2-1	TRBV10-3	TRBD2	-	CAISESGAHSYNEQFF	TGTGCCATCAGTGAAAGCGGGGCCCACTCCTACAATGAGCAGTTCTTC
TRBJ1-5	TRBV12-5	-	-	CASGLTGPGDQPQHF	TGTGCTAGTGGCCTAACAGGGCCCGGCGATCAGCCCCAGCATTTT
TRBJ2-2	TRBV5-1	TRBD1	once	CASSLSEGAGAGELFF	TGCGCCAGCAGCTTGAGCGAGGGGGCTGGGGCCGGGGAGCTGTTTTTT
TRBJ1-2	TRBV6-1	TRBD1	-	CASSEALGQGATRYTF	TGTGCCAGCAGTGAAGCGCTGGGACAGGGGGCGACGCGCTACACCTTC
TRBJ2-7	TRBV28	-	-	CASSLTTESYEQYF	TGTGCCAGCAGTTTAACGACAGAGTCCTACGAGCAGTACTTC
TRBJ2-2	TRBV9	-	medium-sized	CASRGDRDKVVLAGELFF	TGTGCCAGCAGAGGGGATAGGGACAAGGTTGTTCTTGCCGGGGAGCTGTTTTTT
TRBJ1-1	TRBV2	-	few	CASSDRRSLAAEAFF	TGTGCCAGCAGTGATCGGCGGTCCTTGGCCGCTGAAGCTTTCTTT
TRBJ2-1	TRBV25-1	TRBD2	few	CASRWTSGEDNEQFF	TGTGCCAGCAGATGGACTAGCGGGGAGGACAATGAGCAGTTCTTC
TRBJ2-2	TRBV28	TRBD2	-	CASSFPGGDPELFF	TGTGCCAGCAGTTTCCCTGGGGGGGACCCCGAGCTGTTTTTT
TRBJ2-1	TRBV4-3	-	few	CASSHDQGYEQFF	TGCGCCAGCAGCCATGATCAGGGCTATGAGCAGTTCTTC